These 14 T cell receptor beta chains were all obtained from the same sample, sequenced in a study of technical replicates of blood from a few donors. The repertoire was sequenced with immunoSEQ multiplex PCR; TCRdb's copy has only in-frame clones and lacks some. The data contain approximately 75,000 clones, over 85% of them singletons. The specimen was T cells isolated from PBMCs. The source of these receptors is a human donor in good health.

The gene calls are TRBV29-1 and TRBJ2-1; the match to TRBD2 covers 10 bases. Unmatched junction bases numbered 8, after V lost 7 bases and J lost 5 bases. Germline CDR1 SQVTM, CDR2 ANQGSEA. The CDR3 length is 14 residues. The CDR3 reads CSAAGTSAHNEQFF. The CDR3 DNA follows: TGCAGCGCCGCCGGGACTAGCGCACACAATGAGCAGTTCTTC.

The CDR3 DNA is TGTGCCAGCAGTTCACACAGGGGAAACTATGGCTACACCTTC. Its protein product is CASSSHRGNYGYTF. V usage is TRBV6-5 and J usage is TRBJ1-2, with 7 positions matching TRBD1. The length of the CDR3 is 14 residues. V lost 4 bases and J lost 2; bases outside the gene matches: 4. Germline loops: CDR1 MNHEY, CDR2 SVGAGI.

CDR3: CASSPRAGGNTGELFF. The CDR3 DNA follows: TGTGCCAGCAGCCCTAGAGCGGGAGGAAACACCGGGGAGCTGTTTTTT. The chain combines TRBV5-5 with TRBJ2-2, with 9 positions matching TRBD2. Looked up from germline, CDR1 is SGHKS and CDR2 is YYEKEE (reference sequence). V was clipped by 4 bases and J by 2 bases; unmatched bases: 6. This CDR3 has 16 amino acids.

This rearrangement joins TRBV7-2 to TRBJ2-3; perhaps TRBD1 as D (6 bases). From germline, CDR1 is SGHTA and CDR2 FQGNSA. The CDR3 is 14 amino acids. Deletions cut 6 bases from V and 4 bases from J, with 14 bases between. The CDR3: CASRPRGTADTQYF. The CDR3 region has the DNA TGTGCCAGCAGGCCCAGGGGAACGGCAGATACGCAGTATTTT.

V is TRBV10-3 and J is TRBJ2-3; the match to TRBD2 covers 7 bases. The CDR3 length is 14 residues. The ends lost 8 bases at V and 5 bases at J; junction bases unmatched: 10. CDR1 is ENHRY, CDR2 SYGVKD, per germline. The CDR3 protein is CAIGATSHEDTQYF. In nucleotides, the CDR3 is TGTGCCATCGGAGCGACTAGCCACGAAGATACGCAGTATTTT.

This rearrangement joins TRBV5-4 to TRBJ2-7, with 10 bases identical to TRBD1. V was pared by 0 bases and J by 7 bases, with 10 bases of the junction left unmatched. Germline V gene sequence: CDR1 SGHNT, CDR2 YYREEE (reference sequence). CDR3 length: 16 amino acids. The CDR3 region is CASSLVRDRGIMEQYF. The CDR3 DNA is TGTGCCAGCAGCTTGGTCCGGGACAGGGGTATCATGGAGCAGTACTTC.

The chain employs TRBV6-5 and TRBJ2-7; 8 bases are a match to TRBD2. Germline CDR1 MNHEY, CDR2 SVGAGI. V was clipped by 4 bases and J by 0 bases; unmatched bases: 5. The CDR3 loop spans 15 amino acids. In DNA form, the CDR3 reads TGTGCCAGCAGTTCTGCCGGGACTAGCTCCTACGAGCAGTACTTC. Amino acids: CASSSAGTSSYEQYF.

This clone was seen just once. The V call is TRBV25-1, the J call TRBJ1-2, with D perhaps TRBD1 (5 bases). This CDR3 is 15 amino acids long. In germline, CDR1 is MGHDK, CDR2 SYGVNS. Trimming stripped 3 bases from V and 3 bases from J, with 14 bases between. The CDR3 sequence: CASSDARGYYYGYTF. The CDR3 DNA reads as TGTGCCAGCAGTGATGCGCGGGGGTATTACTATGGCTACACCTTC.

The CDR3 is CASSGLAGTGELFF. In nucleotides, the CDR3 is TGCGCCAGCAGCGGACTAGCGGGCACCGGGGAGCTGTTTTTT. The V gene is TRBV5-1, the J gene TRBJ2-2, with 11 bases matching TRBD2. With 4 bases clipped from V and 4 bases from J, the junction kept 0 bases outside the gene matches. From germline, CDR1 is SGHRS and CDR2 YFSETQ. The CDR3 sequence is 14 residues long.

The chain uses TRBV5-6 and TRBJ1-1, with D possibly matching TRBD1 (5 bases). Per the germline V gene, CDR1 is SGHDT and CDR2 is YYEEEE. CDR3 size: 12 residues. With 7 bases removed from V and 3 bases from J, the gap between germline ends came to 10 bases. CDR3 nucleotide sequence: TGTGCCAGCTTCAGGGTGTACACTGAAGCTTTCTTT. It encodes CASFRVYTEAFF.

This chain links TRBV7-9 with TRBJ1-1; D perhaps matches TRBD1 (6 bases). Germline CDR1 SEHNR, CDR2 FQNEAQ (reference sequence). The V and J ends lost 0 bases and 5 bases respectively, with 10 bases between them. The CDR3 consists of 14 residues. The CDR3 DNA reads as TGTGCCAGCAGCTTAGCAAGAGGGGGTACTGAAGCTTTCTTT. This sequence encodes CASSLARGGTEAFF.

CDR3 bases: TGTGCCAGCAGCTCCACAGGGCCCATAGGTGAGACTTTCTTT. Protein sequence: CASSSTGPIGETFF. The chain has TRBV7-3 and TRBJ1-1, with D possibly being TRBD1 (6 bases). The CDR3 is 14 residues long. Germline values: CDR1 SGHTA, CDR2 FQGTGA. Trimming pared 4 bases from V and 12 bases from J, leaving 21 bases between.

This chain connects TRBV30 to TRBJ2-6; 8 positions agree with TRBD1. In germline, CDR1 is GTSNPN, CDR2 SVGIG (reference sequence). Trimming at V came to 1 base and at J to 4 bases, leaving 18 bases not matched to a gene. This CDR3 has 20 amino acids. This chain's CDR3 is CAWSGFSGGAGAAGANVLTF. The CDR3 nucleotides read TGTGCCTGGAGTGGATTCTCAGGGGGCGCGGGCGCGGCGGGGGCCAACGTCCTGACTTTC.

This chain connects TRBV27 to TRBJ2-1, with 8 bases fitting TRBD2. Germline CDR1 reads MNHEY; CDR2 reads SMNVEV (reference sequence). The CDR3 covers 15 residues. Trimming cost V 3 bases and J 7 bases; bases outside gene matches: 8. Here the CDR3 DNA reads TGTGCCAGCAGTTTCCGCCTACTAGCGGCAAATGAGCAGTTCTTC. Its protein product is CASSFRLLAANEQFF.